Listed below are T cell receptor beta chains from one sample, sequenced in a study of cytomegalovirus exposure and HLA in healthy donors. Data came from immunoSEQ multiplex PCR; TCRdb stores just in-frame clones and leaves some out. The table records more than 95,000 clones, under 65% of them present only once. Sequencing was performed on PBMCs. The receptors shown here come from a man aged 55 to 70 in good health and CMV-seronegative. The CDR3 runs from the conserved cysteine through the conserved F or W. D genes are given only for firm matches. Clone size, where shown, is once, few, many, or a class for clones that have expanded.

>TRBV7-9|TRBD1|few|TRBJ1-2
TGTGCCAGCAGCTTGACAGGGGGCGGATATGGCTACACCTTC
CASSLTGGGYGYTF
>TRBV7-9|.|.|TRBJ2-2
TGTGCCAGCGCGAGGGCCAGCACCGGGGAGCTGTTTTTT
CASARASTGELFF
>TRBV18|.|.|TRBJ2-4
TGTGCCAGCTCACCCAAACTGACAGTTAATAAAAACATTCAGTACTTC
CASSPKLTVNKNIQYF
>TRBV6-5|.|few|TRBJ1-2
TGTGCCAGCAGTCGCAAAGGGACTCTACCCTATGGCTACACCTTC
CASSRKGTLPYGYTF
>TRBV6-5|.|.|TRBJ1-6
TGTGCCAGCAACGTAAGACGGAGCTTAATTTCACCCCTCCACTTT
CASNVRRSLISPLHF
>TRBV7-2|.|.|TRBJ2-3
TGTGCCAGCAGCTTCATCAGTGGGGCCCCAGATACGCAGTATTTT
CASSFISGAPDTQYF
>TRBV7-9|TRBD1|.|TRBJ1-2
TGTGCCAGCAGCTCCTGGGACAGGGTGAAGAAAGGCTACACCTTC
CASSSWDRVKKGYTF
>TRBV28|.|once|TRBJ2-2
TGTGCCAGCTCAACGCAGGGAACCGGCACCGGGGAGCTGTTTTTT
CASSTQGTGTGELFF
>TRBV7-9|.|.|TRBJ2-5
TGTGCCAGCAGCTTAGGTAGCGCCAACCAAGAGACCCAGTACTTC
CASSLGSANQETQYF
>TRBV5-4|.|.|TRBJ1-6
TGTGCCAGCAGCCGTGGCAGGGGCGTCGAGGAGGTACCCCTCCACTTT
CASSRGRGVEEVPLHF
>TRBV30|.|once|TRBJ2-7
TGTGCCTCCCCACGGAGGGGGCTGCCCTACGAGCAGTACTTC
CASPRRGLPYEQYF
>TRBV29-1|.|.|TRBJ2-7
TGCAGCGGTAGAGAGGGCCCCTACGAGCAGTACTTC
CSGREGPYEQYF
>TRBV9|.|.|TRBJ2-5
TGTGCCAGCAGCGTAGGAGGGTGGTACCAAGAGACCCAGTACTTC
CASSVGGWYQETQYF
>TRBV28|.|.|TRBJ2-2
TGTGCCAGCAGTTTACAGGCCACCGGGGAGCTGTTTTTT
CASSLQATGELFF
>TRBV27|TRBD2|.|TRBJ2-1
TGTGCCAGCAGTTTAGCGACTAGCGGGAGGGCCCGAAACAATGAGCAGTTCTTC
CASSLATSGRARNNEQFF
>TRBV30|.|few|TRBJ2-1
TGTGCCTGGAGTGCCCTGGCGGCCTCCTACAATGAGCAGTTCTTC
CAWSALAASYNEQFF
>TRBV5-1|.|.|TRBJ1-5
TGCGCCAGCAGTCCGGCGGGCTATAGCAATCAGCCCCAGCATTTT
CASSPAGYSNQPQHF
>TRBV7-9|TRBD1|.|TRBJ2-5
TGTGCCAGCAGCCTCGGGACAGGGGGCGGCGGGCAGTACTTC
CASSLGTGGGGQYF
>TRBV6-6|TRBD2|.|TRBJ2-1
TGTGCCAGCAGTTACATTCTAGCGGGAGAAGGGCAGTTCTTC
CASSYILAGEGQFF
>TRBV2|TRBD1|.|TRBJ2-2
TGTGCCAGCAAACCGGGACAGGGTGGCGGGGAGCTGTTTTTT
CASKPGQGGGELFF
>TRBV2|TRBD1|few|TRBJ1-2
TGTGCCAGCAGGACCCTCGGACAGGGGGGTAACTATGGCTACACCTTC
CASRTLGQGGNYGYTF
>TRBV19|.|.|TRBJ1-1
TGTGCCAGTAGTATAGGATCCGGGGGTGGGAACACTGAAGCTTTCTTT
CASSIGSGGGNTEAFF
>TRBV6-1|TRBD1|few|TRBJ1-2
TGTGCCAGCAGTGAAGGGGGACAGATCTATGGCTACACCTTC
CASSEGGQIYGYTF
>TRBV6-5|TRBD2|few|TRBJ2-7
TGTGCCAGCAGCCAGAAACCGGGACTAGCGGAAAAGTACTTC
CASSQKPGLAEKYF
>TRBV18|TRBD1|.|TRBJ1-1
TGTGCCAGCTCACCGGGGACAGGGGGCGAGATGGGGGGAGCTTTCTTT
CASSPGTGGEMGGAFF
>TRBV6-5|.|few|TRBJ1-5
TGTGCCAGCAGTTACGAGGGAAATAGCAATCAGCCCCAGCATTTT
CASSYEGNSNQPQHF
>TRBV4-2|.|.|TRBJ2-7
TGTGCCAGCAGCCCCCGGCAAGGACTATCCTCGGGTGAGCAGTACTTC
CASSPRQGLSSGEQYF
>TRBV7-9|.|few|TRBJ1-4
TGTGCCAGCAGCTTATCTGCAACTAATGAAAAACTGTTTTTT
CASSLSATNEKLFF
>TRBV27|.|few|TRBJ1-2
TGTGCCAGCAGTTTATCGGGCAGGGAAGACGGCTACACCTTC
CASSLSGREDGYTF
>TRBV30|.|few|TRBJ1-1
TGTGCCACTATCCGGGATCCGAGTTTGAACACTGAAGCTTTCTTT
CATIRDPSLNTEAFF
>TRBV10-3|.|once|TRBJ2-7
TGTGCCATCAGTCTTACCAAACAGGGCATAGTAGACTACGAGCAGTACTTC
CAISLTKQGIVDYEQYF
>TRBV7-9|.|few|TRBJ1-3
TGTGCCAGCACCTGGGCCTCTGGAAACACCATATATTTT
CASTWASGNTIYF